This entry describes one T cell receptor beta chain. Its antigen is still unknown. Preparation of TRB cDNA libraries relied on 5' RACE carrying UMI labels. TCRdb re-called the 5' RACE reads and shows each CDR3 protein once, DNA omitted. The table for this sample gives 37,000 or so distinct CDR3 sequences. Researchers sorted approximately 290,000 cells of each CD8+ T cell subset in triplicate. The sample is drawn from a study of CXCR3-negative and CXCR3-positive naive CD8 T cells. Background on the study: With about 1.5 +/- 0.3 million reads per library, the TRB reads numbered roughly 130 million in total. The study's findings and limits: Each naive subset displayed comparably high diversity, whereas memory CD8+ cells displayed much lower diversity.

CDR3 length equals 12 residues. Germline CDR1 is SEHNR and CDR2 is FQNEAQ (reference sequence). Sequencing was carried out using memory CD8+ T cells from blood. The V and J genes are TRBV7-9 and TRBJ2-7; as DNA is missing, the TRBD2 call by TCRdb cannot be tested. This receptor was taken from a human donor in good health. Some clones in this sample may be carry-over from other donors' samples. CDR3 residues: CASSLGVVEQYF.